This passage covers 30 T cell receptor beta chains from one sample sequenced in a study of blood T cell repertoires in COVID-19. Repertoires were generated with immunoSEQ multiplex PCR, while TCRdb's copy carries only in-frame clones and drops some. The table includes hundreds of thousands of clones, 70% to 90% detected once. What was sequenced was peripheral blood. The receptors here all came from a human donor in a cohort sampled during active COVID-19.

The chain recombines TRBV5-1 with TRBJ1-6, with 7 bases that match TRBD1. The germline CDR1 and CDR2 sequences are SGHRS and YFSETQ. The CDR3 is 13 amino acids. The V gene end was trimmed by 4 bases and the J gene end by 6 bases; junction bases not matched to a gene: 1. The CDR3: CASSRDSNSPLHF. The DNA for the CDR3 is TGCGCCAGCAGCCGGGACAGTAATTCACCCCTCCACTTT.

This rearrangement joins TRBV5-1 to TRBJ2-1; D unclear. The CDR3 covers 13 residues. Deletions cut 0 bases from V and 9 bases from J, with 10 bases between. CDR1 is SGHRS and CDR2 is YFSETQ in the germline V gene. CDR3 coding DNA: TGCGCCAGCAGCTTGGGAGGTGACGGTGAGCAGTTCTTC. Translated, it gives CASSLGGDGEQFF.

This clone was seen once. The chain recombines TRBV7-9 with TRBJ2-5; 7 bases are shared with TRBD1. With V trimmed by 1 base and J by 6 bases, 5 bases remained unmatched. Looked up from germline, CDR1 is SEHNR and CDR2 is FQNEAQ (reference sequence). This CDR3 has 14 residues. The CDR3 protein is CASSLGQGKKTQYF. CDR3 coding DNA: TGTGCCAGCAGCTTAGGACAGGGTAAAAAGACCCAGTACTTC.

V usage is TRBV3-1 (or the pseudogene TRBV3-2) and J usage is TRBJ1-2; TRBD1 aligns across 9 bases. V trimming: 4 bases; J trimming: 7 bases; junction bases outside the gene matches: 10. The length of the CDR3 is 15 residues. Germline CDR1 and CDR2: LGHDT and YNNKEL (reference sequence). CDR3 amino acids: CASSPSRDREGGYTF. The CDR3 DNA reads as TGTGCCAGCAGCCCGTCCCGGGACAGGGAGGGTGGCTACACCTTC.

The rearrangement joins TRBV7-9 to TRBJ1-4, with D tentatively TRBD1 (6 bases). Looked up from germline, CDR1 is SEHNR and CDR2 is FQNEAQ (reference sequence). With 3 bases removed from V and 5 bases from J, the gap between germline ends came to 13 bases. This CDR3 region has 15 residues. The DNA for the CDR3 is TGTGCCAGCAGCTTTTGGGGAGGGGGGAATGAAAAACTGTTTTTT. Translation gives CASSFWGGGNEKLFF.

The V gene is TRBV7-9, the J gene TRBJ1-2; 11 bases agree with TRBD1. The V gene end was trimmed by 6 bases and the J gene end by 7 bases; junction bases not matched to a gene: 7. The CDR3 runs to 14 residues. Germline V lookup: CDR1 SEHNR, CDR2 FQNEAQ (reference sequence). The CDR3 region has the DNA TGTGCCAGCAGTCCACGGACAGGGGGCTTTGGCTACACCTTC. This gives the protein CASSPRTGGFGYTF.

The chain uses TRBV13 and TRBJ2-5; D may be TRBD2 (5 bases). Trimming removed 5 bases from V and 4 bases from J, with 17 bases in between. Germline CDR1 and CDR2: PRHDT and FYEKMQ (reference sequence). There are 15 residues in the CDR3. This CDR3 is CASSIRAAGPETQYF. The CDR3 DNA sequence: TGTGCCAGCAGCATTCGGGCGGCGGGTCCAGAGACCCAGTACTTC.

V usage is TRBV30 and J usage is TRBJ1-2; possibly TRBD1 for D (5 bases). The V end lost 1 base, the J end lost 2 bases, and 8 bases lay between the germline ends. The CDR3 contains 13 residues. Germline loops: CDR1 GTSNPN, CDR2 SVGIG (reference sequence). The CDR3 loop is CAWSGGFNYGYTF. The CDR3 nucleotides read TGTGCCTGGAGTGGGGGCTTCAACTATGGCTACACCTTC.

The gene calls are TRBV6-6 and TRBJ2-1; 8 bases are a match to TRBD2. CDR1 MNHNY and CDR2 SVGAGI come from the germline V gene (reference sequence). The CDR3 sequence is 15 residues long. V dropped 2 bases and J dropped 8; count of bases not matched to a gene: 8. The CDR3 coding sequence is TGTGCCAGCAGTTACGCGGGGGGACCCTATGATGAGCAGTTCTTC. Translation gives CASSYAGGPYDEQFF.

This sequence joins TRBV11-3 and TRBJ2-2; D call uncertain. Germline-derived CDR1 and CDR2 are SGHNT and YENEEA. The V and J ends lost 5 bases and 4 bases respectively, with 2 bases between them. The CDR3 runs to 11 residues. In DNA form, the CDR3 reads TGTGCCAGCAGCCGCACCGGGGAGCTGTTTTTT. Translation gives CASSRTGELFF.

V gene TRBV4-1 combines with J gene TRBJ2-2, with D maybe TRBD1 (5 bases). The V end was cut by 0 bases, the J end by 4 bases, with 15 bases between. Germline CDR1 reads MGHRA; CDR2 reads YSYEKL. This CDR3 is built from 17 residues. CDR3 sequence: CASSQDRKRGPTGELFF. For the CDR3, the DNA is TGCGCCAGCAGCCAAGATCGTAAAAGGGGCCCCACCGGGGAGCTGTTTTTT.

V gene TRBV27 combines with J gene TRBJ1-2; tentatively, D is TRBD1 (5 bases). This CDR3 is built from 12 residues. The V gene lost 10 bases and the J gene lost 5 bases, with 14 bases spanning the gap. Germline lookup yields CDR1 MNHEY and CDR2 SMNVEV (reference sequence). In DNA form, the CDR3 reads TGTGCCACCTCCCCAAGGGGTTATGGCTACACCTTC. Encoded protein: CATSPRGYGYTF.

The rearrangement joins TRBV6-2 or TRBV6-3 to TRBJ1-1; a weak D match, TRBD1 (5 bases). Germline CDR1 is MNHEY and CDR2 is SVGEGT. The CDR3 spans 15 residues. The V and J ends lost 7 bases and 1 base respectively, with 16 bases between them. CDR3 DNA sequence: TGTGCCAGCACCCCCGGGGGGTTAGGGAACACTGAAGCTTTCTTT. Amino acid sequence: CASTPGGLGNTEAFF.

The chain recombines TRBV5-1 with TRBJ1-1; 10 bases are a match to TRBD1. The CDR3 is made up of 15 amino acids. The V segment lost 4 bases and the J segment 4 bases; nucleotides outside the gene matches: 7. Looked up from germline, CDR1 is SGHRS and CDR2 is YFSETQ. The CDR3 spells CASSTWTGGITEAFF. The CDR3 DNA reads TGCGCCAGCAGCACCTGGACAGGGGGTATCACTGAAGCTTTCTTT.

The CDR3 region has the DNA TGTGCCATCAGTAGACGAGGTACCAGTGGCCTTTGGACTAGCGGGGTCCCGGACACCGGGGAGCTGTTTTTT. Its translation is CAISRRGTSGLWTSGVPDTGELFF. The V gene is TRBV10-3, the J gene TRBJ2-2; 12 nucleotides match TRBD2. The CDR3 loop spans 24 amino acids. CDR1 ENHRY and CDR2 SYGVKD come from the germline V gene. V shed 5 bases and J 3 bases; nucleotides not matched to a gene: 28.

The chain uses TRBV4-2 and TRBJ1-5; D is unclear. V lost 5 bases and J lost 0, with 5 bases in between. From germline, CDR1 is LGHNA and CDR2 YNFKEQ. The CDR3 totals 13 residues. CDR3 nucleotide sequence: TGTGCCAGCAGCGACATTAGCAATCAGCCCCAGCATTTT. Translated, it gives CASSDISNQPQHF.

The CDR3, as DNA: TGTGCCAGCTCAAGTATAGGGGCCGCGAACACCGGGGAGCTGTTTTTT. Translated: CASSSIGAANTGELFF. The gene calls are TRBV18 and TRBJ2-2, with D maybe TRBD1 (5 bases). CDR1 is KGHSH and CDR2 is LQKENI in the germline V gene. Trimming took 5 bases from V and 0 from J, leaving 13 bases between them. The length of the CDR3 is 16 residues.

This chain uses TRBV7-9 with TRBJ2-3; 15 bases are shared with TRBD2. Germline V gene sequence: CDR1 SEHNR, CDR2 FQNEAQ (reference sequence). The CDR3 contains 17 residues. V shed 2 bases, J shed 10 bases, and the junction held 10 bases outside the gene matches. The CDR3 DNA reads TGTGCCAGCAGCTTATGGGGACTAGCGGGGGGAAAGGTGGCGCAGTATTTT. Protein: CASSLWGLAGGKVAQYF.

CDR3 bases: TGTGCCAGCAGCGGTCGGACTAGCTCCTACAATGAGCAGTTCTTC. As protein: CASSGRTSSYNEQFF. The chain has TRBV4-2 and TRBJ2-1, with 7 bases matching TRBD2. This CDR3 spans 15 amino acids. Losses at the gene ends were 5 bases for V and 0 bases for J; bases not matched to a gene: 4. Germline V gene data show CDR1 as LGHNA and CDR2 as YNFKEQ.

This chain connects TRBV7-9 to TRBJ1-1; D is unresolved. Germline CDR1 is SEHNR and CDR2 is FQNEAQ (reference sequence). CDR3 length equals 15 residues. The V end lost 4 bases, the J end lost 8 bases, and 20 bases lay between the germline ends. CDR3 residues: CASSSTRGFTSEAFF. As DNA, the CDR3 is TGTGCCAGCAGCTCCACTCGAGGTTTCACTTCGGAAGCTTTCTTT.

The CDR3 bases are TGTGCCAGCAGCCAAGACCTAAGGGCCGGGGAGGGCTATGGCTACACCTTC. It translates to CASSQDLRAGEGYGYTF. This chain uses TRBV4-2 with TRBJ1-2; D ambiguous. The CDR3 consists of 17 residues. Trimming pared 0 bases from V and 4 bases from J, leaving 18 bases between. The germline gives CDR1 LGHNA, CDR2 YNFKEQ.

The genes are TRBV7-3 and TRBJ2-3, with D tentatively TRBD2 (5 bases). V gave up 3 bases and J gave up 3 bases, with 10 bases separating them. CDR3 size: 14 residues. Germline V gene data show CDR1 as SGHTA and CDR2 as FQGTGA. CDR3 region: CASSFQGLTDTQYF. The CDR3 region has the DNA TGTGCCAGCAGCTTTCAAGGACTTACAGATACGCAGTATTTT.

Note on this clone: The identical CDR3 is also encoded by other nucleotide sequences in the sample. The rearrangement links TRBV6-5 to TRBJ1-6, with D perhaps TRBD1 (5 bases). The germline V gene has CDR1 MNHEY and CDR2 SVGAGI. Trimming pared 0 bases from V and 9 bases from J, leaving 12 bases between. The CDR3 covers 15 residues. The CDR3 loop is CASSYSNQGGSPLHF. DNA of the CDR3: TGTGCCAGCAGTTACTCGAACCAGGGAGGTTCACCCCTCCACTTT.

This clone was picked up one time. V usage is TRBV20-1 and J usage is TRBJ2-2; D perhaps matches TRBD2 (6 bases). The CDR3 has 14 amino acids. V shed 3 bases and J shed 1 base, with 9 bases lying between them. Per germline, CDR1 DFQATT and CDR2 SNEGSKA (reference sequence). CDR3 coding DNA: TGCAGTGCTAGTCCTAGCGTGAACACCGGGGAGCTGTTTTTT. This gives the protein CSASPSVNTGELFF.

In its sample, this clone was seen once. The chain links TRBV4-1 to TRBJ2-7; possible D gene TRBD1, 6 bases. Trimming left V 4 bases short and J 3 bases short, with 10 bases between. Germline V gene data show CDR1 as MGHRA and CDR2 as YSYEKL. The CDR3 has 13 amino acids. The CDR3 loop is CASSPQGYYEQYF. The CDR3 region has the DNA TGCGCCAGCAGCCCACAGGGTTACTACGAGCAGTACTTC.

The J gene is TRBJ1-4, the V gene TRBV28, with D perhaps TRBD1 (5 bases). CDR3 length: 15 amino acids. V was shortened by 1 base and J by 6 bases, with 12 bases between the two germline ends. Germline CDR1 MDHEN, CDR2 SYDVKM. Here the CDR3 reads CASSLSGGDYEKLFF. CDR3 sequence (DNA): TGTGCCAGCAGTTTATCGGGGGGAGATTATGAAAAACTGTTTTTT. The full variable domain, with the rest looked up from reference TRBV28 and TRBJ1-4, is DVKVTQSSRYLVKRTGEKVFLECVQDMDHENMFWYRQDPGLGLRLIYFSYDVKMKEKGDIPEGYSVSREKKERFSLILESASTNQTSMYLCASSLSGGDYEKLFFGSGTQLSVL.

This chain joins TRBV29-1 and TRBJ2-7; perhaps TRBD2 as D (7 bases). The CDR3 is 17 residues long. CDR1 SQVTM and CDR2 ANQGSEA come from the germline V gene. Trimming pared 3 bases from V and 7 bases from J, leaving 28 bases between. The CDR3 loop is CSVEDSRGAVASGEQYF. CDR3 bases: TGCAGCGTTGAGGATAGTCGGGGGGCGGTGGCTTCGGGTGAGCAGTACTTC.

The V call is TRBV7-9, the J call TRBJ1-2; D unresolved. This CDR3 comprises 12 residues. The V and J ends lost 3 bases and 8 bases respectively, with 10 bases between them. The germline CDR1 and CDR2 sequences are SEHNR and FQNEAQ (reference sequence). The CDR3 loop is CASSFGLGGYTF. The CDR3 nucleotides are TGTGCCAGCAGCTTTGGGTTGGGCGGCTACACCTTC.

The rearrangement links TRBV11-2 to TRBJ2-7, with D possibly being TRBD2 (5 bases). The V gene's germline CDR1 is SGHAT and CDR2 FQNNGV. The V gene lost 4 bases and the J gene lost 4 bases, with 11 bases spanning the gap. The CDR3 is 13 amino acids. CDR3 protein: CASSSKGVYEQYF. Written as DNA, the CDR3 is TGTGCCAGCAGCTCCAAGGGAGTATACGAGCAGTACTTC.

CDR3 DNA: TGTGCCAGCAGCCGTAGCGGGGGAGAGGGTGAGCAGTTCTTC. As protein: CASSRSGGEGEQFF. V usage is TRBV6-2 or TRBV6-3 and J usage is TRBJ2-1, with TRBD2 matching over 9 bases. CDR1 and CDR2 from the germline V gene are MNHEY and SVGEGT. The CDR3 length is 14 residues. The ends lost 6 bases at V and 9 bases at J; junction bases unmatched: 9.